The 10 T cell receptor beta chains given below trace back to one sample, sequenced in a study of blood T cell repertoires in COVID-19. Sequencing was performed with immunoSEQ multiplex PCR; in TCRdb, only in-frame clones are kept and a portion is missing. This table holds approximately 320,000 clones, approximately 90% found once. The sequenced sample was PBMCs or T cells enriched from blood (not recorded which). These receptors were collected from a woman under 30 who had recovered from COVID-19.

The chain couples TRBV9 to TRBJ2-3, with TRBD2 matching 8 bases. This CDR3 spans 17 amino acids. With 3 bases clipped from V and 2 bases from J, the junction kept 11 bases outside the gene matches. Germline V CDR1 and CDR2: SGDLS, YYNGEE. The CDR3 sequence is CASSGGASGPTTDTQYF. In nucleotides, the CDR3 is TGTGCCAGCAGCGGGGGAGCTAGCGGGCCTACCACAGATACGCAGTATTTT.

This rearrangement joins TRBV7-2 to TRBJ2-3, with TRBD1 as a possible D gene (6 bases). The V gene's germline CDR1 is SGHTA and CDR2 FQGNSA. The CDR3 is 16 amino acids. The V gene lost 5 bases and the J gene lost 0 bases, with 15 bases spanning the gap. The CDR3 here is CASSPNRAPSTDTQYF. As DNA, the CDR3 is TGTGCCAGCAGCCCAAACAGGGCTCCTAGCACAGATACGCAGTATTTT.

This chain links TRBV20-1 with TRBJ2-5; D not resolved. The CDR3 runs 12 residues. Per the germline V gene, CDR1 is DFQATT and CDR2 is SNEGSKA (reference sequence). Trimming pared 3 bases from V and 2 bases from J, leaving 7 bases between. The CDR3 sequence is CSASKLQETQYF. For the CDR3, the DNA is TGCAGTGCTAGTAAACTGCAAGAGACCCAGTACTTC.

In DNA, the CDR3 is TGTGCCACCAGCAGGCTGCGGGGTTCTAATGAAAAACTGTTTTTT. It is translated as CATSRLRGSNEKLFF. V and J are TRBV15 and TRBJ1-4; D remains ambiguous. The CDR3 extends over 15 amino acids. V lost 3 bases and J lost 3, with 11 bases in between. Germline assignment: CDR1 LNHNV and CDR2 YYDKDF (reference sequence). Full variable domain (remainder filled in from reference TRBV15 and TRBJ1-4): DAMVIQNPRYQVTQFGKPVTLSCSQTLNHNVMYWYQQKSSQAPKLLFHYYDKDFNNEADTPDNFQSRRPNTSFCFLDIRSPGLGDTAMYLCATSRLRGSNEKLFFGSGTQLSVL.

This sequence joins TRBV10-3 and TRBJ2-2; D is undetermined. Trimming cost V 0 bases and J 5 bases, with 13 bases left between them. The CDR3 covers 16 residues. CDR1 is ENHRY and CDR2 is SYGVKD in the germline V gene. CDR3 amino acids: CAISESQQSLTGELFF. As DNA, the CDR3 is TGTGCCATCAGTGAGTCGCAACAGTCTTTAACCGGGGAGCTGTTTTTT.

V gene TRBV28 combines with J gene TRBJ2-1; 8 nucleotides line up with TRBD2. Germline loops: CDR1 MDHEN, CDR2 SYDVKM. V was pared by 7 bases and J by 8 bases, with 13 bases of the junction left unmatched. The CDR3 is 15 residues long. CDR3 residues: CASKSGTRVHDEQFF. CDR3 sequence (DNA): TGTGCCAGCAAATCCGGGACTAGGGTCCATGATGAGCAGTTCTTC.

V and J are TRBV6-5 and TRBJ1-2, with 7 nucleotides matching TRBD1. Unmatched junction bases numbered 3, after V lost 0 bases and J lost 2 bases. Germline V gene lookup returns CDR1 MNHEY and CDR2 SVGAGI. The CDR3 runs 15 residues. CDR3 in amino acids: CASSYSEGANYGYTF. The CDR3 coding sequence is TGTGCCAGCAGTTACTCGGAGGGGGCGAACTATGGCTACACCTTC.

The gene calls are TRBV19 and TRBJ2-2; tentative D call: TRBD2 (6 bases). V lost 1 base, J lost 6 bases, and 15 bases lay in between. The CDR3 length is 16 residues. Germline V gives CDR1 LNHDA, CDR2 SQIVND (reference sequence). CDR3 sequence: CASSIGGGWSAGELFF. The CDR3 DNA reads TGTGCCAGTAGTATAGGTGGGGGGTGGAGTGCCGGGGAGCTGTTTTTT.

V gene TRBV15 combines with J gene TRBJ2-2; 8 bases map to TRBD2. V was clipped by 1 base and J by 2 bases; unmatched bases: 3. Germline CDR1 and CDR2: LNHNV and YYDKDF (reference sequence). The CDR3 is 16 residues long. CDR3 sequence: CATSRGGLANTGELFF. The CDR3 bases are TGTGCCACCAGCAGAGGTGGACTAGCTAACACCGGGGAGCTGTTTTTT.

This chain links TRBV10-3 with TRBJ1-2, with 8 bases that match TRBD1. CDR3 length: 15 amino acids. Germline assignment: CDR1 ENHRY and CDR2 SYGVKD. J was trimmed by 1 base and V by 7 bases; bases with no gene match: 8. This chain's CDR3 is CAIKLDREVNYGYTF. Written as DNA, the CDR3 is TGTGCCATCAAATTGGACAGGGAAGTTAACTATGGCTACACCTTC.